Below, one T cell receptor (beta chain) is given with its context. This clonotype appeared many times. This receptor's antigen is unknown. No much larger clonotype is one base removed from it; base qualities were not supplied. The sample originates from a study of regulatory T cells in long-lasting Graves disease (dated by TCRdb to about 2021). Context from the whole study: In the newly diagnosed Graves' disease group, patients had been taking antithyroid drugs for less than 3 months. The study was registered as a clinical trial and conducted in China. TCR sequencing covered around 13 persistent and 20 newly diagnosed Graves' disease patients, around 33 samples in total. Persistent Graves' disease patients were compared with newly diagnosed Graves' disease patients by peripheral blood TCR sequencing and RNA sequencing. The study at large found these results: Persistent patients shared more public clonotypes among themselves (around 3,000) than newly diagnosed patients did (more than 950). The authors noted that the small sample size was a limitation that may lower accuracy. The study examined only peripheral blood because the primary lesion, thyroid tissue, could not be accessed. Only the TCR beta chain was sequenced and analyzed. Compared with newly diagnosed patients, patients with persistent Graves' disease had lower TCR Shannon entropy and fewer highly expanded clones, which suggests clonal expansion. Preferential use of TRBV28, TRBJ1-2 and TRBJ2-5 was observed in persistent disease, whereas TRBV20-1 and TRBJ2-1 were favored in newly diagnosed disease.

Cut back by 4 bases and 0 bases, the V and J ends lie 7 bases apart. CDR1 is given as MNHEY and CDR2 as SVGEGT, both from the germline V gene. Spanning cysteine to phenylalanine, the CDR3 consists of 14 amino acids. Of the read, only the CDR3 DNA is kept; its 42 bases are in frame from base 1. Per the publication, the time point label means: newly diagnosed GD, antithyroid drugs for less than 3 months. RNA was extracted from PBMCs in TRIzol for both TCR sequencing and RNA sequencing. The diagnosis of Graves' disease was made according to American Thyroid Association guidelines. Patients were recruited from an endocrinology department in Xi'an, China. Each patient gave around 9.2 milliliters of peripheral blood, collected in an EDTA anticoagulant tube. Ficoll Paque Plus density gradient separation was used to isolate PBMCs, and no additional T cell sorting was done. RNA quality was checked with an Agilent 2100 Bioanalyzer and agarose gel, and concentration with a NanoDrop 2000.

The library was built by means of multiplex PCR. The data were produced on an Illumina HiSeq 4000. CDR3 regions were amplified by Arm-PCR with iRepertoire HTBI primers to construct TCR beta libraries. Before sequencing, the PCR products underwent gel purification. In the source study's methods: Across samples, approximately 68 TRBV and around 15 TRBJ segments were identified and used for gene usage analysis of CDR3 amino acid clonotypes. COPE and FqMerger were used to merge filtered high-quality paired reads into contigs. BLAST was used to align contigs to IMGT TRBV, TRBD and TRBJ reference genes, with CDR3 defined following IMGT. Clonotypes above 0.1% frequency were classified as highly expanded clones. Shannon entropy was used to measure repertoire diversity, and the Gini coefficient was used to measure V-J evenness. Public clonotypes were defined as clonotypes shared by more than one individual. The public reads were reprocessed in TCRdb via fastp at Q25 and MiXCR, keeping in-frame beta chains. One record per CDR3 amino acid sequence lists the most common genes and DNA. These V and J calls originate from TCRdb's pipeline instead of the authors' own analysis. For this sample the table gives approximately 400,000 distinct CDR3 sequences, of which 15% were detected only once. The ten largest make up roughly a sixth of the sample.

This sample was also put to use in a study of T cells in Graves' hyperthyroidism and ophthalmopathy. The second study's paper adds: Stable Graves' hyperthyroidism was defined as the absence of progression to ophthalmopathy over 18 months of follow-up. Hyperthyroidism patients were newly diagnosed, had a disease duration of under 2 months, and were aged 18 to 65 years. Patients with uncontrolled infections, other autoimmune diseases, pregnancy or lactation were excluded. Diagnoses were established on the basis of clinical symptoms, serum thyroxine and TRAb, thyroid ultrasound, and orbital computed tomography. The TCR CDR3 was subjected to a first round of RT-PCR using the HTBI primer set and the Qiagen OneStep RT-PCR kit. Most expanded thyroid clonotypes (frequency above 0.001) were also detected in blood, a finding suggesting that blood repertoires may reflect thyroid immune responses. Ophthalmopathy was separated from stable hyperthyroidism by a 13 V-J signature model, with around 90% sensitivity and around 81% specificity obtained in cross-validation and 80%/75% obtained in testing. During validation, the model predicted progression to ophthalmopathy a median of approximately 6.5 months ahead of onset, with almost 71% sensitivity and more than 72% specificity. TCR V-J signatures able to tell the groups apart were searched for in a discovery cohort of 100 patients, of whom 40 to 45 had Graves' ophthalmopathy and about 60 had stable Graves' hyperthyroidism. Whether ophthalmopathy could be predicted prospectively was tested in an independent validation cohort made up of about 18 hyperthyroidism patients plus 17 patients who later progressed to ophthalmopathy. For training and testing, the 100 or so patients in the discovery cohort were randomly divided in a 7:3 ratio. In roughly six Graves' hyperthyroidism patients, the study also compared T-cell repertoires from thyroid tissue with T-cell repertoires from blood. After sampling, hyperthyroidism patients received methimazole starting at 30 mg daily, and ophthalmopathy patients received high-dose intravenous methylprednisolone. Libraries were constructed in a second round of multiplex PCR, after which size selection and purification were carried out. Libraries were sequenced paired-end with 100 bp reads on an Illumina HiSeq2000. SOAPnuke was used to process the raw data, removing reads that contained adapters or uncalled bases, had a mean Phred below 15, or lacked an exact match to the constant primer or identifier. High-quality paired reads were merged using COPE v1.2.5, and each unique nucleotide sequence was defined as a clonotype. Clonotypes were aligned to IMGT TRBV, TRBD and TRBJ reference segments using MiTCR v1.1. The analysis was restricted to V-J combinations with a frequency above 0.0001, which together covered 99% to 99.2% of the repertoires. The TCS score was defined as the ratio of F50 (clonal expansion) to E x V (chaos), calculated using BLOSUM62-based TCRdist between CDR3 peptides within each V-J. Welch's t-statistics and random forest reduced fewer than 550 V-J features to 10 to 15, which were used in a naive Bayes classifier (R e1071). No statistical method was used to set the sample size in advance, and investigators knew the group allocation. The paper reports TCR Vbeta CDR3 sequencing of about 140 peripheral blood samples: over 40 ophthalmopathy, roughly 74 hyperthyroidism and roughly 17 progressor patients.

Recombination joined TRBV6-2 or TRBV6-3 with TRBJ2-4; no confident D gene assignment can be made. The TCR was taken from a woman younger than 45 with Graves disease. Donor details come from another sample of the same person, matched by shared clones. The sample consisted of peripheral blood mononuclear cells (PBMCs), taken at new diagnosis, from a patient treated with antithyroid drugs. CDR3 sequence: CASSLGKAKNIQYF. In nucleotides, the sequence is TGTGCCAGCAGTTTGGGAAAAGCCAAAAACATTCAGTACTTC.